The clone carrying this T cell receptor beta chain has only a few counts. Its antigen is still unknown. Four subsets defined by CD45RA and CD27 were sorted after CD3, CD4, CD8 and live/dead staining. This sample was included in a study of naive and memory T cell subsets. Study findings and constraints: Possibly reflecting memory cells re-expressing CD45RA, a few larger clonotypes occurred in naive repertoires, especially CD8. No ground truth validated the naive and memory repertoire findings.

Two oligonucleotides, mixed equimolar, formed the beta constant-region primer covering TRBC1 and TRBC2. The ligated cDNA underwent four PCR rounds using SP2 and nested alpha and beta constant-region primers. TCRdb reanalysed the UMI-ligation and nested PCR reads using MiXCR and keeps one entry per CDR3 protein. This table holds under 150,000 distinct CDR3 sequences, about 20% found once. Trimming shortened V by 0 bases and J by 9 bases, and 6 bases separated the two germline ends. The CDR3 is made up of 12 amino acids. Germline loops: CDR1 ENHRY, CDR2 SYGVKD. This receptor was taken from a human donor in good health. The chain couples TRBV10-3 to TRBJ2-1; no clear D gene. What was sequenced was naive CD8+ T cells from blood. The CDR3 spells CAISESNFEQFF. The CDR3 DNA is TGTGCCATCAGTGAGTCGAACTTTGAGCAGTTCTTC.